This paragraph reports one TCR beta chain. Its binding antigen is unknown. There are no base qualities to consult, and no much larger clone falls within one base. This sample was included in a study of technical replicates of blood from a few donors (dated 2017 in TCRdb). The library was made by the immunoSEQ multiplex PCR assay. The clones in this table, taken by TCRdb from immuneACCESS, are in-frame only. Not every clone is retained; where verified, under half of the shortfall comes from an unresolved V gene, and the cause of the rest is unknown. In this sample the table shows about 80,000 clones, about 97% of which occur a single time. Together, the top ten hold less than 0.2% of the sample. The CDR3 goes from the cysteine to the phenylalanine over 14 residues. Only the CDR3 region is kept as DNA, spanning 42 bases read in frame from base 1. CDR1 and CDR2, per the germline V gene, are MNHNS and SASEGT. The V end loses 6 bases and the J end loses 1 base, and a stretch of 9 bases separates them.

The chain links TRBV6-1 with TRBJ2-2; TRBD2 is perhaps the D gene, given 5 matching bases. This clonotype was sampled from a human donor in good health. Sequencing was performed on T cells isolated from PBMCs. The DNA sequence is TGTGCCAGCAGCGACTACTGGAACACCGGGGAGCTGTTTTTT. Its translation reads: CASSDYWNTGELFF.